The present TCR beta chain was sequenced within a study of T cell changes during pregnancy in multiple sclerosis. This CDR3 contains 14 residues. Germline V gives CDR1 MNHEY, CDR2 SVGAGI. Trimming left V 0 bases short and J 2 bases short, with 7 bases between. Assay: immunoSEQ multiplex PCR; the TCRdb copy retains only in-frame clones and omits some. The data contain fewer than 95,000 clones, roughly 93% of them seen just once; the ten biggest clones take up about 3.9%. This clonotype was sampled from a female donor with multiple sclerosis, enrolled in a pregnancy study. The chain combines TRBV6-5 with TRBJ2-5; D remains ambiguous. The material sequenced was peripheral blood, taken in the first trimester of pregnancy. The CDR3 region is CASSYSRLQETQYF. CDR3 nucleotides: TGTGCCAGCAGTTACTCGCGACTTCAAGAGACCCAGTACTTC.